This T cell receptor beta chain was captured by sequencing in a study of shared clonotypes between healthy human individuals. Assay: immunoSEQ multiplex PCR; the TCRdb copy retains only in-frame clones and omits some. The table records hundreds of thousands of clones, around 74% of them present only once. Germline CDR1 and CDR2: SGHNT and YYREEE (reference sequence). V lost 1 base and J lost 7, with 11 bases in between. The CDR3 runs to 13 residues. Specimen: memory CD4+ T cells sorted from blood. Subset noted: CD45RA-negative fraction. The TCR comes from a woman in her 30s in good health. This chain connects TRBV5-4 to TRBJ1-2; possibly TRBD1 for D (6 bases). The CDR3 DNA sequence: TGTGCCAGCAGCTTGTGGGGGGGCATTGGCTACACCTTC. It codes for CASSLWGGIGYTF. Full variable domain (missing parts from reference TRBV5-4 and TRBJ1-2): ETGVTQSPTHLIKTRGQQVTLRCSSQSGHNTVSWYQQALGQGPQFIFQYYREEENGRGNFPPRFSGLQFPNYSSELNVNALELDDSALYLCASSLWGGIGYTFGSGTRLTVV.